The sequence of this TCR beta chain was determined in a study of T cells in Graves' hyperthyroidism and ophthalmopathy. This CDR3 has 15 residues. The J segment lost 5 bases and the V segment lost 9 bases, leaving 13 bases of the junction unmatched. Germline-derived CDR1 and CDR2 are LNHDA and SQIVND (reference sequence). Amplification of TCR beta CDR3 regions used RNA as the template. TCR CDR3 underwent first-round RT-PCR with the HTBI primer set. TCRdb analysed the multiplex PCR reads with MiXCR anew, one entry per CDR3 protein. Among about 58,000 distinct CDR3 sequences listed, just under 50% were seen once.

This TCR was recovered from a woman in her 30s with Graves' ophthalmopathy. The chain carries TRBV19 and TRBJ2-5; 9 nucleotides match TRBD1. Sequenced sample: blood. CDR3 coding DNA: TGTGCCAGCGGACAGATGGGACAGGGCCTCGAGACCCAGTACTTC. Translation gives CASGQMGQGLETQYF.